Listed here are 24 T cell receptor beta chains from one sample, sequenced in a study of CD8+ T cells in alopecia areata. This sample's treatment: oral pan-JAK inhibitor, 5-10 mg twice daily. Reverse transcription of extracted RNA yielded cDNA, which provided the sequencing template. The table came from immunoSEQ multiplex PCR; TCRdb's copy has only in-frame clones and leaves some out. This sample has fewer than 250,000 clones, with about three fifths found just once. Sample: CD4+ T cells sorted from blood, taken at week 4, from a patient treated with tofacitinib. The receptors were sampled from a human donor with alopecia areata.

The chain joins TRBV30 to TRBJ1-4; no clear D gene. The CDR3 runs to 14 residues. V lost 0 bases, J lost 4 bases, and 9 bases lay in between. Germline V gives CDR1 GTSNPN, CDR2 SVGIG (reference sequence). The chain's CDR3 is CAWSVGGLNEKLFF. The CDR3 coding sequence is TGTGCCTGGAGTGTGGGTGGCCTTAATGAAAAACTGTTTTTT.

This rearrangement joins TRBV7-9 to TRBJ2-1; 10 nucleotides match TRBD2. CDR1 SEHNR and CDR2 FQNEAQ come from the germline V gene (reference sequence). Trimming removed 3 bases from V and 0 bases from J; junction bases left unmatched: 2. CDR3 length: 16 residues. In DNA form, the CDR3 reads TGTGCCAGCAGCTTTAGCGGGGGGCGCTCCTACAATGAGCAGTTCTTC. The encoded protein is CASSFSGGRSYNEQFF. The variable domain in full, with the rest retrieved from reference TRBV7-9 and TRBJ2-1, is DTGVSQNPRHKITKRGQNVTFRCDPISEHNRLYWYRQTLGQGPEFLTYFQNEAQLEKSRLLSDRFSAERPKGSFSTLEIQRTEQGDSAMYLCASSFSGGRSYNEQFFGPGTRLTVL.

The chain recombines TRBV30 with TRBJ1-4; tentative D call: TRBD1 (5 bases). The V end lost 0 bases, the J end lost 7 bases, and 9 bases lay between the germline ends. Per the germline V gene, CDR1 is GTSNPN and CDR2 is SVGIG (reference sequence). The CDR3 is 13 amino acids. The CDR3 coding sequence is TGTGCCTGGAGTGTAAGGGACGGTGAAAAACTGTTTTTT. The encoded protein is CAWSVRDGEKLFF.

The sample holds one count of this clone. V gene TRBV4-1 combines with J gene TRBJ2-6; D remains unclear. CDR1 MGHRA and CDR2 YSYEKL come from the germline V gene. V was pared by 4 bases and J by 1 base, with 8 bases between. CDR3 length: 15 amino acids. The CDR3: CASSPGRSGANVLTF. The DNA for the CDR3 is TGCGCCAGCAGCCCCGGACGTTCTGGGGCCAACGTCCTGACTTTC.

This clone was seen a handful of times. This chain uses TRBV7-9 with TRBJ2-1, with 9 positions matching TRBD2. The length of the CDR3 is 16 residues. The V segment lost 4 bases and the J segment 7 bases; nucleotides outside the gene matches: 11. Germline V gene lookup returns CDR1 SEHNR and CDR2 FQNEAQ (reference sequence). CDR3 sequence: CASSSYGLASENEQFF. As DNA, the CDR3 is TGTGCCAGCAGCTCCTACGGACTAGCGTCTGAAAATGAGCAGTTCTTC.

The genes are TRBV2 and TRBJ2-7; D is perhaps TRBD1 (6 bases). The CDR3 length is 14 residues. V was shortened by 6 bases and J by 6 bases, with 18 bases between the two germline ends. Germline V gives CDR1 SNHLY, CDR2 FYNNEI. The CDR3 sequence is CASRKAGVKGEQYF. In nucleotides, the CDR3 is TGTGCCAGCAGGAAGGCAGGGGTAAAGGGCGAGCAGTACTTC.

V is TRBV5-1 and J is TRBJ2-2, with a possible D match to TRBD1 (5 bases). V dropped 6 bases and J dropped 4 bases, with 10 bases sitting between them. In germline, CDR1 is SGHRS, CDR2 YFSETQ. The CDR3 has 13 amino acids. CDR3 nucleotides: TGCGCCAGCACCCCAGGGTCCACCGGGGAGCTGTTTTTT. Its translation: CASTPGSTGELFF.

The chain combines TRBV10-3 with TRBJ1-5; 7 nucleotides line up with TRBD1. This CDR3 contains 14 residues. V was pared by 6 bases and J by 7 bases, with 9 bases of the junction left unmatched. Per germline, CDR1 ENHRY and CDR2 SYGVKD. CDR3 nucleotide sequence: TGTGCCATCAGAGCTACAGGGGAGGGACAGCCCCAGCATTTT. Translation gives CAIRATGEGQPQHF.

Here the CDR3 DNA reads TGCAGCTCCCGGAGGGAGCCCTCGGGAGGCTACACCTTC. Its translation is CSSRREPSGGYTF. The chain uses TRBV29-1 and TRBJ1-2; no definite D call. Germline V gene data show CDR1 as SQVTM and CDR2 as ANQGSEA. V was cut by 8 bases and J by 8 bases, with 21 bases left in between. CDR3 length equals 13 residues.

DNA of the CDR3: TGCGCCAGCAGCCTAGGGATTTACAATGAGCAGTTCTTC. Translated: CASSLGIYNEQFF. This rearrangement joins TRBV5-1 to TRBJ2-1; no firm D call. CDR1 and CDR2 from the germline V gene are SGHRS and YFSETQ. Trimming cost V 4 bases and J 4 bases, with 9 bases left between them. The CDR3 contains 13 residues.

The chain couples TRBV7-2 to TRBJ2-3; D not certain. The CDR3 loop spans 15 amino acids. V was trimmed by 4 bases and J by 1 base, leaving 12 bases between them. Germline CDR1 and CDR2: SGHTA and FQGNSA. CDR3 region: CASSSTVSGTDTQYF. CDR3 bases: TGTGCCAGCAGCTCTACGGTCTCTGGCACAGATACGCAGTATTTT. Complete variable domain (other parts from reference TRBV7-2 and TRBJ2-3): GAGVSQSPSNKVTEKGKDVELRCDPISGHTALYWYRQSLGQGLEFLIYFQGNSAPDKSGLPSDRFSAERTGGSVSTLTIQRTQQEDSAVYLCASSSTVSGTDTQYFGPGTRLTVL.

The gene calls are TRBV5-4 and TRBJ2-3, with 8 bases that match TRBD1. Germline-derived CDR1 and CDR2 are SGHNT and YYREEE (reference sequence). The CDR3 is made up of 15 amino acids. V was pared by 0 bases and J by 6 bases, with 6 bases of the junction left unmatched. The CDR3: CASSLGGQAGDTQYF. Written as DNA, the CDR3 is TGTGCCAGCAGCTTGGGGGGACAGGCGGGGGATACGCAGTATTTT. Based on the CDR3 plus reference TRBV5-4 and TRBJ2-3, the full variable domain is ETGVTQSPTHLIKTRGQQVTLRCSSQSGHNTVSWYQQALGQGPQFIFQYYREEENGRGNFPPRFSGLQFPNYSSELNVNALELDDSALYLCASSLGGQAGDTQYFGPGTRLTVL.

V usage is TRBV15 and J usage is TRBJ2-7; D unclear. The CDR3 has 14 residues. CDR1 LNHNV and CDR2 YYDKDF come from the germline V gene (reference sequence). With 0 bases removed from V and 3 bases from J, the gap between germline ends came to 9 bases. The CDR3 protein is CATSRDRLSYEQYF. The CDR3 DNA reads TGTGCCACCAGCAGAGATCGGCTGAGCTACGAGCAGTACTTC.

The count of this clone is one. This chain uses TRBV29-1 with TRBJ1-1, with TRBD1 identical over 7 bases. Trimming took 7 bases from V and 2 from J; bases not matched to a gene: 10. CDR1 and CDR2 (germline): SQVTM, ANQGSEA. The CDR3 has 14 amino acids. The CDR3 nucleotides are TGCAGCGCCCCCCTTTCAGGGGGAAACACTGAAGCTTTCTTT. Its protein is CSAPLSGGNTEAFF.

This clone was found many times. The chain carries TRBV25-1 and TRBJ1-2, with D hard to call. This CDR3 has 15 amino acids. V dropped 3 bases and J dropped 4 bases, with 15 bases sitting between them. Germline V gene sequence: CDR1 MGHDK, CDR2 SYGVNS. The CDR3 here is CASSEAASTSYGYTF. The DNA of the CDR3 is TGTGCCAGCAGTGAGGCGGCCAGCACGTCCTATGGCTACACCTTC.

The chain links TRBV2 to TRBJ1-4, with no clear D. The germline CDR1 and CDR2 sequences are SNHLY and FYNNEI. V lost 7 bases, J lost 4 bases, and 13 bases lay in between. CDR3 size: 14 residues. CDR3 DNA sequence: TGTGCCAGCACTGAGGGAGGAAGTAATGAAAAACTGTTTTTT. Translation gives CASTEGGSNEKLFF.

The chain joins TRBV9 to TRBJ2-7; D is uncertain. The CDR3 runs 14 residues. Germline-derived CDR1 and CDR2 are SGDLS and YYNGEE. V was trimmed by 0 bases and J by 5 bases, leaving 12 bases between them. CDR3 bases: TGTGCCAGCAGCGTAGCGGGCTTGGCCCACGAGCAGTACTTC. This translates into CASSVAGLAHEQYF.

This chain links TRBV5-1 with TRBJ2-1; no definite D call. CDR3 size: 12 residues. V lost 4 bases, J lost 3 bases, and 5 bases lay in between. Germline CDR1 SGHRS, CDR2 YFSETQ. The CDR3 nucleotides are TGCGCCAGCAGCCCCGGCTACAATGAGCAGTTCTTC. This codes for CASSPGYNEQFF.

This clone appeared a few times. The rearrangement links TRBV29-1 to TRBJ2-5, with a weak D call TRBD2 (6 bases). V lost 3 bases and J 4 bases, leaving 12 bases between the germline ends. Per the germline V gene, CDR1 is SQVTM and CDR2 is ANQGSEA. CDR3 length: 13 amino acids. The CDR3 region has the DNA TGCAGCGTTGAGGGGGGACCCAGAGAGACCCAGTACTTC. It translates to CSVEGGPRETQYF.

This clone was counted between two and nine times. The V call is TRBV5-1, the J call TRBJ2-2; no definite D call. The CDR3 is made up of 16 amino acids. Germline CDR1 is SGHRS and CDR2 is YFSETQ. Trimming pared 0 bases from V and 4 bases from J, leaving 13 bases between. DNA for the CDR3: TGCGCCAGCAGCTTGGACGCAGGCAGGAGCACCGGGGAGCTGTTTTTT. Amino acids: CASSLDAGRSTGELFF.

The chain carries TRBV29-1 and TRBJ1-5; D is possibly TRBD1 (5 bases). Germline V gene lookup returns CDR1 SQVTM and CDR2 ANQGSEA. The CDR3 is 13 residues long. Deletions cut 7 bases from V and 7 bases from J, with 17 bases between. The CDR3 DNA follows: TGCAGCGCCGCTCAGGGTCCGCAGCAGCCCCAGCATTTT. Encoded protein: CSAAQGPQQPQHF.

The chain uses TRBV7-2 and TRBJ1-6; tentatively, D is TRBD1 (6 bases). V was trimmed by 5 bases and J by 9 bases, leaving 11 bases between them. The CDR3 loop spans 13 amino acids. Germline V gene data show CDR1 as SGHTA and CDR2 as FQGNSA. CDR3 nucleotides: TGTGCCAGCAGCCCCCAGGGGTCTTCACCCCTCCACTTT. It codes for CASSPQGSSPLHF. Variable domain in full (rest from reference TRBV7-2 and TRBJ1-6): GAGVSQSPSNKVTEKGKDVELRCDPISGHTALYWYRQSLGQGLEFLIYFQGNSAPDKSGLPSDRFSAERTGGSVSTLTIQRTQQEDSAVYLCASSPQGSSPLHFGNGTRLTVT.

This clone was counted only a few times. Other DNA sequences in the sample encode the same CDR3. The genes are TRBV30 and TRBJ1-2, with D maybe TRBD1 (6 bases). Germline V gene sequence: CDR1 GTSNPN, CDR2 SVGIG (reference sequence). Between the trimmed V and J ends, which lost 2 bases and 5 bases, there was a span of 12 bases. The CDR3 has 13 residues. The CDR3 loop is CAWSRDRPYGYTF. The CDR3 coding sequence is TGTGCCTGGAGTAGAGACAGGCCTTATGGCTACACCTTC. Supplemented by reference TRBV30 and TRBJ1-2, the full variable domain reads SQTIHQWPATLVQPVGSPLSLECTVEGTSNPNLYWYRQAAGRGLQLLFYSVGIGQISSEVPQNLSASRPQDRQFILSSKKLLLSDSGFYLCAWSRDRPYGYTFGSGTRLTVV.

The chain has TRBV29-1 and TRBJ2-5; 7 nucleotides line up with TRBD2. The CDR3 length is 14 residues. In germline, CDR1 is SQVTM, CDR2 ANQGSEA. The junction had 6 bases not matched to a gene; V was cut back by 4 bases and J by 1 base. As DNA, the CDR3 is TGCAGCGTTGTACCCGGGGGGAGCCAAGAGACCCAGTACTTC. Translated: CSVVPGGSQETQYF.